The next 5 T cell receptor beta chains were all read from a single sample in a study of CD8 T cells in Susac syndrome. The RNA input was about 0.5 to 1 ug, and it was reverse transcribed with random hexamers. One entry per CDR3 protein results from TCRdb running MiXCR on the immunoSEQ multiplex PCR reads. The sample lists around 270,000 distinct CDR3 sequences, about 88% occurring once. The source material was CD8+ T cells from PBMCs. The receptor set was obtained from a human donor with multiple sclerosis.

The genes are TRBV19 and TRBJ1-2, with a tentative D call TRBD1 (6 bases). The ends were cut back, 5 bases at V and 4 bases at J, with 17 bases in the middle. Germline V gene lookup returns CDR1 LNHDA and CDR2 SQIVND (reference sequence). The CDR3 covers 15 residues. The CDR3 loop is CASSAQGERIYGYTF. The CDR3 bases are TGTGCCAGTAGTGCACAGGGAGAGAGGATCTATGGCTACACCTTC.

V and J are TRBV6-4 and TRBJ2-3; D is perhaps TRBD2 (5 bases). Trimming took off 0 bases at V and 1 base at J, with 8 bases between the two ends. CDR1 is MRHNA, CDR2 SNTAGT, per germline. The CDR3 runs to 15 residues. The CDR3 protein is CASSDSNSGTDTQYF. The CDR3 region has the DNA TGTGCCAGCAGTGACTCTAATAGCGGCACAGATACGCAGTATTTT.

This clonotype was detected only a few times. The V call is TRBV7-6, the J call TRBJ2-5; D call uncertain. V was shortened by 2 bases and J by 4 bases, with 5 bases between the two germline ends. CDR1 is SGHVS and CDR2 is FNYEAQ in the germline V gene. This CDR3 has 12 amino acids. The chain's CDR3 is CASSLWVETQYF. The CDR3 coding sequence is TGTGCCAGCAGCTTATGGGTAGAGACCCAGTACTTC.

This clonotype was counted a few times. V usage is TRBV12-3 or TRBV12-4 and J usage is TRBJ2-1; D gene unclear. There are 12 residues in the CDR3. Trimming left V 5 bases short and J 7 bases short, with 9 bases between. CDR3 in amino acids: CASSTGPNEQFF. The CDR3 DNA is TGTGCCAGCAGTACCGGACCTAATGAGCAGTTCTTC.

The J gene is TRBJ2-5, the V gene TRBV28; 9 positions match TRBD2. CDR1 and CDR2 (germline): MDHEN, SYDVKM. The CDR3 is 17 residues long. The ends lost 3 bases at V and 4 bases at J; junction bases unmatched: 12. CDR3 bases: TGTGCCAGCAGTTTGGGTTTAGCGGGAGTAGAAGGAGAGACCCAGTACTTC. It specifies CASSLGLAGVEGETQYF.